This T cell receptor (beta chain) originates from a study of OX40 agonist ivuxolimab in advanced cancers. About the study: Patient treatment consisted of intravenous ivuxolimab administration every 2 weeks at 0.01 to 10 mg/kg.

The repertoire was sequenced with immunoSEQ multiplex PCR; TCRdb's copy has only in-frame clones and lacks some. The data show around 79,000 clones, with 92% seen just once and over 7.5% held by the top ten. Germline CDR1 SGHVS, CDR2 FNYEAQ. J lost 3 bases, V lost 4 bases, and 8 bases had no gene match. The CDR3 has 16 amino acids. The TCR was taken from an adult with an advanced solid tumor such as melanoma, head and neck, liver or kidney cancer. The chain couples TRBV7-6 to TRBJ1-3; TRBD1 matches 8 bases. Sequenced here: CD4+ or CD8+ T cells sorted from blood, sampled in a trial of the OX40 agonist ivuxolimab. CDR3 in amino acids: CASSSPGGSNGNTIYF. Written as DNA, the CDR3 is TGTGCCAGCAGCTCCCCAGGGGGCAGTAATGGAAACACCATATATTTT.